The 13 T cell receptor beta chains in this list originate from one sample, sequenced in a study of CD4 T cells in relation to SARS-CoV-2 and coronaviruses. These TCRs' antigens remain unknown. Profiled with immunoSEQ multiplex PCR; TCRdb holds only in-frame clones, not every one. Of approximately 36,000 clones in the sample, roughly 82% are singletons; the top ten hold around 20%. The sample was memory CD4+ T cells from PBMCs, cultured in vitro. The source of these receptors is an adult with COVID-19.

V usage is TRBV27 and J usage is TRBJ1-5, with no clear D. CDR1 and CDR2 from the germline V gene are MNHEY and SMNVEV (reference sequence). Trimming stripped 5 bases from V and 2 bases from J, with 13 bases between. The CDR3 covers 15 residues. In DNA, the CDR3 is TGTGCCAGCAGTCCACGTTCAGCTCGCAATCAGCCCCAGCATTTT. Protein sequence: CASSPRSARNQPQHF.

In this sample, this clone turned up once. The chain combines TRBV30 with TRBJ2-7; 11 bases align to TRBD2. V shed 3 bases, J shed 3 bases, and the junction held 19 bases outside the gene matches. The CDR3 is made up of 19 amino acids. Germline V CDR1 and CDR2: GTSNPN, SVGIG (reference sequence). The CDR3 bases are TGTGCCTGGAGCACCCGGACTAGCGGGTCCGGGCTGGGGGACTACGAGCAGTACTTC. Amino acids: CAWSTRTSGSGLGDYEQYF. The full variable domain, completed using reference TRBV30 and TRBJ2-7, is SQTIHQWPATLVQPVGSPLSLECTVEGTSNPNLYWYRQAAGRGLQLLFYSVGIGQISSEVPQNLSASRPQDRQFILSSKKLLLSDSGFYLCAWSTRTSGSGLGDYEQYFGPGTRLTVT.

J is TRBJ2-1 and V is TRBV15; 8 nucleotides match TRBD2. V gave up 0 bases and J gave up 8 bases; unmatched junction bases: 6. The V gene's germline CDR1 is LNHNV and CDR2 YYDKDF (reference sequence). The CDR3 is 15 residues long. The CDR3 loop reads CATSRDSGSGDEQFF. CDR3 DNA: TGTGCCACCAGCAGAGACAGCGGGAGTGGGGATGAGCAGTTCTTC.

The J gene is TRBJ1-1, the V gene TRBV5-1; 7 nucleotides agree with TRBD1. The CDR3 has 17 amino acids. Germline lookup yields CDR1 SGHRS and CDR2 YFSETQ. J was trimmed by 2 bases and V by 3 bases; bases with no gene match: 13. In DNA, the CDR3 is TGCGCCAGCAGCTCGTCCGGGACAGCCTATACTAACACTGAAGCTTTCTTT. This encodes CASSSSGTAYTNTEAFF.

This clone was recorded once. V is TRBV28 and J is TRBJ2-7; 7 positions agree with TRBD1. The V segment lost 11 bases and the J segment 3 bases; nucleotides outside the gene matches: 10. The CDR3 runs 13 residues. Germline V gene data show CDR1 as MDHEN and CDR2 as SYDVKM. CDR3 DNA sequence: TGTGCCGGGGCCCAGGGGGATCGCTACGAGCAGTACTTC. Translated, it gives CAGAQGDRYEQYF.

The chain employs TRBV12-3 or TRBV12-4 and TRBJ2-7; 8 bases map to TRBD1. This CDR3 contains 13 residues. V lost 6 bases and J lost 6; bases outside the gene matches: 7. This chain's CDR3 is CASRSGGAGEQYF. The CDR3 region has the DNA TGTGCCAGCAGGTCAGGGGGCGCGGGCGAGCAGTACTTC.

The chain is built from TRBV12-3 or TRBV12-4 and TRBJ1-1; D possibly corresponds to TRBD1 (5 bases). V was cut by 5 bases and J by 5 bases, with 9 bases left in between. The CDR3 covers 12 residues. CDR3 DNA sequence: TGTGCCAGCAGTGTAGGGGTTACTGAAGCTTTCTTT. Translation gives CASSVGVTEAFF.

This chain connects TRBV18 to TRBJ2-2; D is perhaps TRBD1 (5 bases). The CDR3 is 15 amino acids. V gave up 3 bases and J gave up 0 bases, with 8 bases separating them. CDR1 is KGHSH and CDR2 is LQKENI in the germline V gene. This CDR3 is CASSPDSANTGELFF. The CDR3 DNA sequence: TGTGCCAGCTCACCTGACAGTGCGAACACCGGGGAGCTGTTTTTT.

The chain carries TRBV6-5 and TRBJ2-1; the match to TRBD2 covers 11 bases. Germline CDR1 and CDR2: MNHEY and SVGAGI. The CDR3 covers 14 residues. After removal of 7 bases from V and 6 bases from J, the junction contained 5 bases not matched to a gene. DNA for the CDR3: TGTGCCAGCAAGGCTAGCGGGAGGACCAATGAGCAGTTCTTC. It codes for CASKASGRTNEQFF.

This clone was seen once. The chain recombines TRBV4-2 with TRBJ2-3, with 10 bases aligning to TRBD2. Germline V gives CDR1 LGHNA, CDR2 YNFKEQ. Germline trimming cut 3 bases from V and 2 bases from J; bases unmatched to any gene: 14. The CDR3 is made up of 19 amino acids. In DNA, the CDR3 is TGTGCCAGCAGCCATACGGGTTCGGGAGCGGGAGGGATCACAGATACGCAGTATTTT. Amino acids: CASSHTGSGAGGITDTQYF.

The chain combines TRBV10-3 with TRBJ2-2, with TRBD1 matching 9 bases. The CDR3 totals 15 residues. With 6 bases clipped from V and 5 bases from J, the junction kept 7 bases outside the gene matches. CDR1 is ENHRY, CDR2 SYGVKD, per germline. CDR3 sequence: CAISQTGTGTGELFF. CDR3 DNA: TGTGCCATCAGCCAGACCGGGACAGGGACCGGGGAGCTGTTTTTT.

V gene TRBV5-1 combines with J gene TRBJ1-3, with 11 bases lining up with TRBD1. The CDR3 is 16 amino acids. Looked up from germline, CDR1 is SGHRS and CDR2 is YFSETQ. With V trimmed by 3 bases and J by 0 bases, 2 bases remained unmatched. The CDR3 DNA is TGCGCCAGCAGCTGGACAGGGGGCCACTCTGGAAACACCATATATTTT. Translating gives CASSWTGGHSGNTIYF.

This clone has just a few counts. V and J are TRBV7-8 and TRBJ1-5; D possibly corresponds to TRBD1 (5 bases). Per the germline V gene, CDR1 is SGHVS and CDR2 is FQNEAQ. Trimming took off 6 bases at V and 7 bases at J, with 22 bases between the two ends. CDR3 size: 16 residues. The DNA for the CDR3 is TGTGCCAGCAGTTCTAATCTCCGGGACGACGTACAGCCCCAGCATTTT. It yields the protein CASSSNLRDDVQPQHF.